The next 23 T cell receptor beta chains were all read from a single sample in a study of T cells in Graves' hyperthyroidism and ophthalmopathy. Amplified regions were TCR beta CDR3 sequences from RNA transcripts. The HTBI primer set served for first-round RT-PCR of the TCR CDR3. TCRdb itself ran the multiplex PCR reads through MiXCR, one entry per CDR3 protein. The table has hundreds of thousands of distinct CDR3 sequences, roughly a sixth seen once. Material: blood. Receptors originate from a woman in her fifties or sixties with Graves' hyperthyroidism that later progressed to Graves' ophthalmopathy.

The chain recombines TRBV6-4 with TRBJ2-2; perhaps TRBD1 as D (6 bases). This CDR3 comprises 14 residues. Trimming removed 5 bases at V and 3 bases at J, with 10 bases between. Germline loops: CDR1 MRHNA, CDR2 SNTAGT. CDR3 sequence reads: CASSPDRYTGELFF. In DNA, the CDR3 is TGTGCCAGCAGTCCCGACAGGTACACCGGGGAGCTGTTTTTT.

The J gene is TRBJ2-2, the V gene TRBV11-2; TRBD1 matches 7 bases. The CDR3 runs to 17 residues. The V segment lost 6 bases and the J segment 2 bases; nucleotides outside the gene matches: 12. Germline V gene sequence: CDR1 SGHAT, CDR2 FQNNGV. This CDR3 is CASRKRTGQLNTGELFF. In nucleotides, the CDR3 is TGTGCCAGCAGAAAACGGACAGGCCAACTTAACACCGGGGAGCTGTTTTTT.

The V call is TRBV4-1, the J call TRBJ2-7; D remains unclear. CDR1 is MGHRA, CDR2 YSYEKL, per germline. The V gene lost 2 bases and the J gene lost 9 bases, with 8 bases spanning the gap. The length of the CDR3 is 11 residues. The CDR3 DNA reads as TGCGCCAGCAGCCAAAATAGGATGCAGTACTTC. Translated, it gives CASSQNRMQYF.

V and J are TRBV25-1 and TRBJ2-5; 8 bases are shared with TRBD2. The CDR3 is made up of 15 amino acids. CDR1 is MGHDK and CDR2 is SYGVNS in the germline V gene. V lost 2 bases to trimming and J lost 10 bases; unmatched junction nucleotides: 12. As DNA, the CDR3 is TGTGCCAGCAGTGAAATAGCGGGGAGGGGGGTCGGCCAGTACTTC. Protein sequence: CASSEIAGRGVGQYF. Combining the CDR3 with reference TRBV25-1 and TRBJ2-5 gives the whole variable domain EADIYQTPRYLVIGTGKKITLECSQTMGHDKMYWYQQDPGMELHLIHYSYGVNSTEKGDLSSESTVSRIRTEHFPLTLESARPSHTSQYLCASSEIAGRGVGQYFGPGTRLLVL.

The sample holds a few counts of this clonotype. This chain connects TRBV5-6 to TRBJ1-2, with TRBD1 identical over 7 bases. CDR3 length: 16 amino acids. In germline, CDR1 is SGHDT, CDR2 YYEEEE. After removal of 2 bases from V and 0 bases from J, the junction contained 7 bases not matched to a gene. Here the CDR3 reads CASSFSGTDPNYGYTF. In nucleotides, the CDR3 is TGTGCCAGCAGCTTCTCCGGGACAGACCCTAACTATGGCTACACCTTC.

For this clonotype: A much bigger clone sits one base away, suggesting this may be a read error. The gene calls are TRBV11-2 and TRBJ1-4, with D tentatively TRBD1 (5 bases). The CDR3 is 14 residues long. V gave up 11 bases and J gave up 5 bases, with 18 bases separating them. CDR1 and CDR2 (germline): SGHAT, FQNNGV. This chain's CDR3 is CAGMFGGGNEKLFF. The CDR3 nucleotides read TGTGCCGGCATGTTCGGGGGGGGAAATGAAAAACTGTTTTTT. Full variable domain (remainder filled in from reference TRBV11-2 and TRBJ1-4): EAGVAQSPRYKIIEKRQSVAFWCNPISGHATLYWYQQILGQGPKLLIQFQNNGVVDDSQLPKDRFSAERLKGVDSTLKIQPAKLEDSAVYLCAGMFGGGNEKLFFGSGTQLSVL.

The rearrangement joins TRBV6-5 to TRBJ2-5; TRBD1 or TRBD2 may be the D gene (6 bases each). Germline values: CDR1 MNHEY, CDR2 SVGAGI. This CDR3 spans 13 amino acids. Trimming shortened V by 2 bases and J by 4 bases, and 8 bases separated the two germline ends. The CDR3 region is CASSYRGPETQYF. The CDR3 DNA is TGTGCCAGCAGTTACCGGGGGCCAGAGACCCAGTACTTC.

V and J are TRBV20-1 and TRBJ1-3; D call uncertain. Trimming removed 4 bases at V and 8 bases at J, with 15 bases between. The length of the CDR3 is 13 residues. Looked up from germline, CDR1 is DFQATT and CDR2 is SNEGSKA (reference sequence). CDR3 loop: CSATDPKSDTIYF. The CDR3 DNA sequence: TGCAGTGCTACGGACCCTAAGTCGGACACCATATATTTT.

In regard to this clonotype: Mismatch with germline at one junction end may stem from a read error. The chain employs TRBV27 and TRBJ2-7, with 10 bases identical to TRBD1. The CDR3 spans 15 residues. Germline V CDR1 and CDR2: MNHEY, SMNVEV (reference sequence). The CDR3 region is CASTRAGTGAYEQSF. The CDR3 coding sequence is TGTGCCAGCACGAGGGCCGGGACAGGGGCCTACGAGCAGTCCTTC.

In this sample, this clonotype turned up many times. V is TRBV19 and J is TRBJ1-5; a weak D match, TRBD1 (6 bases). The V end was cut by 7 bases, the J end by 0 bases, with 13 bases between. This CDR3 spans 15 amino acids. Germline CDR1 LNHDA, CDR2 SQIVND (reference sequence). This chain's CDR3 is CASTDRPLSNQPQHF. The DNA of the CDR3 is TGTGCCAGTACGGACAGACCCCTTAGCAATCAGCCCCAGCATTTT.

This clonotype was detected ten times or more. For the CDR3, the DNA is TGTGCCAGCGGGTTGCCCTACAATGAGCAGTTCTTC. It codes for CASGLPYNEQFF. The V call is TRBV2, the J call TRBJ2-1, with D unresolved. Germline CDR1 SNHLY, CDR2 FYNNEI. The CDR3 is made up of 12 amino acids. V dropped 8 bases and J dropped 2 bases, with 7 bases sitting between them. Using reference TRBV2 and TRBJ2-1 for the parts outside the CDR3, the full variable domain is EPEVTQTPSHQVTQMGQEVILRCVPISNHLYFYWYRQILGQKVEFLVSFYNNEISEKSEIFDDQFSVERPDGSNFTLKIRSTKLEDSAMYFCASGLPYNEQFFGPGTRLTVL.

This clonotype was recorded at least ten times. The chain recombines TRBV5-1 with TRBJ1-4, with 9 bases lining up with TRBD1. With V trimmed by 4 bases and J by 3 bases, 10 bases remained unmatched. CDR1 and CDR2 (germline): SGHRS, YFSETQ. The CDR3 length is 17 residues. DNA of the CDR3: TGCGCCAGCAGCCCGGGACAGGGAGGCTTAGCTAATGAAAAACTGTTTTTT. This codes for CASSPGQGGLANEKLFF.

This clonotype was seen many times. V gene TRBV11-2 combines with J gene TRBJ1-2, with D unresolved. Looked up from germline, CDR1 is SGHAT and CDR2 is FQNNGV. The CDR3 totals 13 residues. V was clipped by 4 bases and J by 4 bases, with 10 bases between them. The CDR3 DNA reads TGTGCCAGCAGCTCCACAGAAGTCTATGGCTACACCTTC. As protein: CASSSTEVYGYTF. Filled out from reference TRBV11-2 and TRBJ1-2, the complete variable domain reads EAGVAQSPRYKIIEKRQSVAFWCNPISGHATLYWYQQILGQGPKLLIQFQNNGVVDDSQLPKDRFSAERLKGVDSTLKIQPAKLEDSAVYLCASSSTEVYGYTFGSGTRLTVV.

CDR3 protein: CASSLEPNKPQHF. The CDR3 DNA is TGTGCCAGCAGTCTCGAACCTAACAAGCCCCAGCATTTT. The chain combines TRBV3-1 with TRBJ1-5; D unclear. V gave up 6 bases and J gave up 8 bases, with 14 bases separating them. Germline lookup yields CDR1 LGHDT and CDR2 YNNKEL (reference sequence). CDR3 length equals 13 residues. The full variable domain, in which reference TRBV3-1 and TRBJ1-5 provide the parts outside the CDR3, is DTAVSQTPKYLVTQMGNDKSIKCEQNLGHDTMYWYKQDSKKFLKIMFSYNNKELIINETVPNRFSPKSPDKAHLNLHINSLELGDSAVYFCASSLEPNKPQHFGDGTRLSIL.

This clonotype has just a few counts. The chain employs TRBV20-1 and TRBJ1-6, with D possibly matching TRBD1 (5 bases). Germline V gene lookup returns CDR1 DFQATT and CDR2 SNEGSKA (reference sequence). This CDR3 is 15 amino acids long. V was trimmed by 6 bases and J by 5 bases, leaving 17 bases between them. DNA for the CDR3: TGCAGTGCCTTAGGTGGGGGATTGGATAATTCACCCCTCCACTTT. Translation: CSALGGGLDNSPLHF.

As for this clonotype: Possible read error: a much larger clone is one base away. DNA of the CDR3: TGTGCCGGCAGCACCGGACAGGCCCAAGAGACCCAGTACTTC. Translated, it gives CAGSTGQAQETQYF. The chain employs TRBV5-4 and TRBJ2-5; 7 nucleotides match TRBD1. Looked up from germline, CDR1 is SGHNT and CDR2 is YYREEE (reference sequence). This CDR3 region has 14 residues.

The chain recombines TRBV11-3 with TRBJ1-5, with a possible D match to TRBD1 (5 bases). V lost 1 base, J lost 7 bases, and 20 bases lay in between. The CDR3 runs to 17 residues. CDR1 and CDR2 (germline): SGHNT, YENEEA. CDR3 DNA: TGTGCCAGCAGCTTAGGGGACTCACAAAAGGGCGGGCAGCCCCAGCATTTT. Protein product: CASSLGDSQKGGQPQHF.

The sample holds a few counts of this clonotype. The chain links TRBV6-2 or TRBV6-3 to TRBJ1-4; no clear D gene. Germline V CDR1 and CDR2: MNHEY, SVGEGT. This CDR3 is built from 14 residues. V dropped 0 bases and J dropped 8 bases, with 10 bases sitting between them. Written as DNA, the CDR3 is TGTGCCAGCAGTTACTCGGGGATCCGGGAAAAACTGTTTTTT. Encoded protein: CASSYSGIREKLFF.

This sequence joins TRBV5-1 and TRBJ2-6; TRBD1 agrees at 7 bases. Germline V gene data show CDR1 as SGHRS and CDR2 as YFSETQ. J gave up 4 bases and V 4 bases, and 8 bases lay outside the gene matches. CDR3 length equals 16 residues. As DNA, the CDR3 is TGCGCCAGCAGCGCTGACAGGGCGACCGGGGCCAACGTCCTGACTTTC. Its protein product is CASSADRATGANVLTF.

The gene calls are TRBV6-1 and TRBJ1-5; 8 bases fit TRBD1. The CDR3 contains 16 residues. Trimming removed 2 bases from V and 0 bases from J; junction bases left unmatched: 3. The germline CDR1 and CDR2 sequences are MNHNS and SASEGT. The DNA of the CDR3 is TGTGCCAGCAGTGAAAGGACAGGGTATAGCAATCAGCCCCAGCATTTT. Translating it yields CASSERTGYSNQPQHF.

Concerning this clonotype: A single base separates this from a much larger clone, so it may be a read error. The rearrangement joins TRBV30 to TRBJ1-3; D may be TRBD1 (6 bases). Trimming stripped 7 bases from V and 2 bases from J, with 15 bases between. This CDR3 has 14 amino acids. The germline gives CDR1 GTSNPN, CDR2 SVGIG (reference sequence). The CDR3 spells CALGRGTTGNTIYF. CDR3 nucleotide sequence: TGTGCCTTGGGACGCGGGACAACTGGAAACACCATATATTTT.

The V gene is TRBV4-1, the J gene TRBJ2-3; D gene uncertain. The V end lost 1 base, the J end lost 1 base, and 6 bases lay between the germline ends. Per the germline V gene, CDR1 is MGHRA and CDR2 is YSYEKL. This CDR3 is 14 amino acids long. The CDR3 here is CASSQVKGTDTQYF. In DNA, the CDR3 is TGCGCCAGCAGCCAAGTCAAGGGCACAGATACGCAGTATTTT.

This clonotype was counted only a few times. The V call is TRBV5-4, the J call TRBJ1-4, with 11 bases aligning to TRBD1. With V trimmed by 0 bases and J by 8 bases, 9 bases remained unmatched. The CDR3 covers 17 residues. Germline V gene data show CDR1 as SGHNT and CDR2 as YYREEE (reference sequence). The CDR3 sequence: CASSLVGQGEMKEKLFF. The CDR3, as DNA: TGTGCCAGCAGCTTGGTGGGACAGGGGGAGATGAAGGAAAAACTGTTTTTT.